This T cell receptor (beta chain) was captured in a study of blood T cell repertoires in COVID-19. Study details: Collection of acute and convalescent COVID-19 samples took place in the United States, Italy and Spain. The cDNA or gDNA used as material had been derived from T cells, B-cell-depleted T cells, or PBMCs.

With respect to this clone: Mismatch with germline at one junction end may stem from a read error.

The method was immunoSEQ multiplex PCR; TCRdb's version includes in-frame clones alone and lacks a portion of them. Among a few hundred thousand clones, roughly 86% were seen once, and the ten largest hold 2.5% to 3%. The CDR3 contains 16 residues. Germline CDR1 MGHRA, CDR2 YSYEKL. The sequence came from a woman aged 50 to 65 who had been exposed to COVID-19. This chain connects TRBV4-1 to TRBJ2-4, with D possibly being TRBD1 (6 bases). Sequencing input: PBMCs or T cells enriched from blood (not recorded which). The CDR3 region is CASSQVGAGARNIQYF. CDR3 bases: TGCGCCAGCAGCCAAGTTGGGGCAGGGGCCAGAAACATTCAGTACTTC.